This T cell receptor beta chain was captured in a study of cytomegalovirus exposure and HLA in healthy donors (dated by TCRdb to the late 2010s). In the study overall: An earlier analysis of approximately 640 of the donors reported 250 to 300 Gb of sequence data and around 120 million unique TCR beta sequences from about 200 million T cells. An early release covering roughly 640 HLA-typed donors comprised around 300 gigabases of sequencing data and tens of millions of unique TCR sequences. Among the roughly 380 genotyped donors, around 81% belonged to the genetic ancestry cluster associated with self-reported Caucasian donors. The aim of the study was to test whether cataloging public T cell receptors could identify signatures of past pathogen exposure. The study profiled the T cell repertoires of under 700 subjects by immunosequencing and related them to cytomegalovirus serostatus. Along with the approximately 700-subject first cohort, a separate validation cohort of over a hundred different subjects was used. To predict cytomegalovirus infection status, the study brought together high-throughput TCR immunosequencing, statistical association of individual TCRs with disease status, and machine learning. A later analysis re-examined previously published TCR beta repertoires from around 670 donors and added high-resolution HLA genotyping to investigate patterns of TCR occurrence. The later analysis used no new phenotypic data to find candidate immune exposures, relying instead on TCR beta sequences and their occurrence across donors. In an earlier analysis of several hundred of the donors, high-throughput TCR beta sequencing was used to judge whether each TCR beta V gene segment behaved as functional or pseudogenic. Donor age, sex, ethnicity and CMV serostatus were collected together with the repertoire data. A later genetic analysis used genome-wide SNP genotypes for 398 of the 666 donors, treating that subset as a discovery cohort. Every discovery cohort repertoire had been produced on one sequencing platform. HLA typing covered class I and class II loci at four-digit resolution. The number of typed donors differed by locus: about 620-640 for A, B, C, DRB1 and DQB1; 522 for DQA1; approximately 610 for DPA1; and some 470 for DPB1. Because of strong linkage in the cohort, four to six DR-DQ haplotypes were treated as single units for association and clustering. Among some 400 genotyped donors of the cohort, an average of approximately 250,000 unique TCR beta nucleotide sequences were sequenced per donor, approximately 20% of them non-productive.

Library preparation used the immunoSEQ multiplex PCR assay. A mixture of 60 forward primers for TCR Vbeta segments and 13 reverse primers for TCR Jbeta segments was used in the multiplex PCR. The CDR3 region of rearranged TCR beta genes was amplified from genomic DNA with a multiplex PCR assay. The Illumina HiSeq System was used to sequence the amplified TCR beta libraries as 87-base-pair reads. Per the original workflow: A later analysis tallied tens of millions of unique TCR beta chains across the 550 to 850 repertoires, and about 12 million of those chains were shared by two or more donors. Raw reads were error-corrected and collapsed into unique sequences with a nearest-neighbor algorithm that merged closely related sequences to remove PCR and sequencing errors. CDR3 sequences were aligned to IMGT reference sequences to assign V, D and J gene segments. For a sequence to be retained, a match of at least six nucleotides was required to both a V gene segment and a J gene segment. A rearrangement was called productive if the CDR3 had no stop codons and remained in frame with V and J, and every other rearrangement was called non-productive. Following IMGT convention, CDR3 was defined as the stretch from the second conserved V-encoded cysteine up to the conserved J-encoded phenylalanine. In an earlier analysis of 550 to 650 of the donors, sequences lacking an unambiguous match to a single V gene segment were excluded. In an earlier analysis of roughly 600 of the donors, a V segment was called functional when productive rearrangements were above 56.7%, and segregating when the standard deviation between donors exceeded 5%. To diagnose cytomegalovirus status from the catalog of TCR beta chain sequences, a statistical classification framework was built. In a later analysis, TCR nucleotide sequences were compared against IMGT/GENE-DB human TR gene sequences so that V and J genes could be assigned. The TCRdist pipeline was used in a later analysis to assign CDR3 sequences and most-parsimonious VDJ recombination scenarios. In a later analysis, each TCR beta chain was defined by its CDR3 amino acid sequence together with its V-gene family, and reads lacking a unique V-gene family were excluded. To address suspected cross-contamination and a sequencing artifact, a later analysis removed over 500 highly shared, low-generation-probability nucleotide sequences. For each public chain, a later analysis derived a clonal expansion index from normalized ranks of inferred template counts within each repertoire. In a later analysis, generation probabilities were computed with a VDJ recombination model fitted to out-of-frame rearrangements, and the resulting probabilities were checked against IGoR. In a later analysis, TCR-TCR, TCR-HLA and TCR-CMV co-occurrence was scored with hypergeometric tests, and a repertoire-size bias correction was applied to TCR pairs. To estimate false discovery rates, a later analysis permuted the HLA or CMV assignments 20 times. In a later analysis, co-occurring TCRs were grouped with DBSCAN, and TCRdist sequence similarity was added when clustering was performed within HLA-allele-positive subsets. Co-occurrence clustering excluded repertoires with fewer than 30,000 or more than 120,000 public chains, plus five with anomalous nucleotide sharing. The clones in this table, taken by TCRdb from immuneACCESS, are in-frame only. Not every clone is retained; where verified, under half of the shortfall comes from an unresolved V gene, and the cause of the rest is unknown. V and J calls and clone size are as listed in that table; D and trimming were resolved from the DNA. The sample has about 170,000 clones on record, roughly four fifths of them singletons. Approximately 2.1% of the sample goes to the ten largest clones.

Points the paper makes about the study in general: In vitro tests confirmed that a few of the cytomegalovirus-associated TCR beta chains recognize cytomegalovirus antigens. V-gene and J-gene trimming of TCR beta chains was associated with a missense DCLRE1C variant in a later genetic analysis, and the association was replicated in an independent cohort. Correlated functional status among segregating V segments might reflect linkage disequilibrium, but an unknown experimental factor could not be ruled out. A later analysis found that HLA-associated TCR beta chains were more clonally expanded and had lower generation probabilities than equally common non-associated chains. Most TCR sequences were observed very rarely across donors, whereas some public TCRs were present in many individuals. In this cohort, only TCR beta chains were sequenced, and detectable features were limited by the absence of alpha or paired-chain data. In a later analysis, several top co-occurrence clusters were reported to appear linked to parvovirus B19, influenza, CMV and Epstein-Barr virus. Assigning TCR associations to individual alleles was difficult when HLA alleles, especially DR and DQ, strongly co-occurred. HLA typing was unavailable for some donors at each locus, so association tests used only the typed subset. The authors suggested that the approach could potentially be generalized to other disease states and immunological phenotypes. A total of 150 to 200 TCR beta chains were listed by the study as associated with cytomegalovirus. Immune exposure information for the cohort was limited to CMV serostatus. Most CMV-associated TCR beta chains appeared to be HLA-restricted in a later analysis, and the HLA associations seemed to be driven largely by CMV exposure. According to a later analysis, TCR association rates differed among HLA loci, with DRB1 alleles showing the most associated TCRs and HLA-C alleles showing the fewest. Specific HLA alleles were associated with over 15,000 TCR beta sequences at a false discovery rate of 0.05 in a later analysis. In both the original and validation cohorts, the classifier was reported to diagnose cytomegalovirus status with high specificity and sensitivity. Sequencing depth was assumed to be roughly uniform across donors in the presence/absence analyses, though that assumption may not hold. Broadly in line with IMGT annotations, most TCR beta V segments showed up in productive rearrangements about 90% or about 30% of the time in an earlier analysis of 587 of the donors. Compared with the roughly 700-donor mean, donors in an Asian-associated ancestry cluster had fewer N-insertions in productive TCRs, according to a later genetic analysis. Because counts were too low, some 16 rarely observed V segments, including chromosome 9 orphons, were excluded from the earlier analysis of some 590 of the donors. A further reported finding was that TCR beta sequences accurately predicted the HLA-A and HLA-B alleles for most subjects in the first cohort. A cluster of highly shared sequence variants was judged likely to be a technical artifact of the sequencing pipeline. Some IMGT-functional V segments, including TRBV6-2 and TRBV6-3, could not be distinguished by the 87-base-pair reads and were therefore excluded.

The germline V gene provides CDR1 SGHTA and CDR2 FQGNSA. The CDR3 has 15 amino acids, counting the end cysteine and phenylalanine. Left in the record is the CDR3 DNA by itself, 45 bases read in frame from the first base. V and J are trimmed by 5 bases and 0 bases, and the gene matches miss 5 bases of the junction. The cohort comprised 710 or so healthy bone marrow donors. At the time of sampling, all cohort members were nominally healthy, though unrecorded immune exposures were likely present. The donor tested CMV seropositive and was one of the 289 seropositive cohort members. Each donor provided a peripheral blood sample, and peripheral blood mononuclear cells were used for TCR beta sequencing. Genomic DNA was extracted from the blood cell samples with the Qiagen DNeasy Blood Extraction Kit. In the case of this clone: What this receptor recognizes is not known. Within one base of it there is no much larger clone, and no base qualities were kept.

Material for sequencing was PBMCs. The rearrangement combines TRBV7-2 with TRBJ1-1, with TRBD1 identical over 8 junction bases. The origin of this receptor is a woman in her twenties or thirties in good health and CMV-seropositive. The CDR3 region has the sequence CASSDPGQVNTEAFF. The bases are TGTGCCAGCAGCGACCCGGGACAGGTGAACACTGAAGCTTTCTTT.